These 20 T cell receptor beta chains were all obtained from the same sample, sequenced in a study of Ad26.COV2.S vaccination and SARS-CoV-2 variants. Treatment in this sample: roughly 19 received Ad26.COV2.S at low or high dose, single or two shots; roughly five received placebo; per-sample allocation not given. Sampling was performed 63 days after the first vaccine or placebo injection. Generated by immunoSEQ multiplex PCR, the TCRdb table keeps only in-frame clones and is missing some. The table has 330,000 or so clones, about 90% seen once. The input for sequencing was peripheral blood, taken in a trial of Ad26.COV2.S vaccine versus placebo. These receptors came from a person aged 18-65 years who received the Ad26.COV2.S COVID-19 vaccine or a placebo.

The chain joins TRBV7-2 to TRBJ2-7, with 13 bases lining up with TRBD2. The V gene's germline CDR1 is SGHTA and CDR2 FQGNSA. CDR3 length: 17 amino acids. The V gene end was trimmed by 5 bases and the J gene end by 3 bases; junction bases not matched to a gene: 10. CDR3 in amino acids: CASSRSTSGGNYYEQYF. CDR3 DNA: TGTGCCAGCAGCCGGTCGACTAGCGGGGGGAATTACTACGAGCAGTACTTC.

The CDR3 protein is CASSQEMGGGTSYEQYF. The CDR3, as DNA: TGTGCCAGCAGCCAAGAGATGGGCGGGGGGACCTCCTACGAGCAGTACTTC. V usage is TRBV3-1 (or the pseudogene TRBV3-2) and J usage is TRBJ2-7; 8 nucleotides agree with TRBD2. V dropped 0 bases and J dropped 0; count of bases not matched to a gene: 7. Germline V lookup: CDR1 LGHDT, CDR2 YNNKEL (reference sequence). The CDR3 loop spans 17 amino acids.

In DNA form, the CDR3 reads TGTGCCATCAGTGGGGCAGGGAACAATGAGCAGTTCTTC. Encoded protein: CAISGAGNNEQFF. The V call is TRBV10-3, the J call TRBJ2-1, with TRBD1 as a possible D gene (5 bases). Trimming shortened V by 4 bases and J by 5 bases, and 9 bases separated the two germline ends. Germline CDR1 and CDR2: ENHRY and SYGVKD. The length of the CDR3 is 13 residues.

The J gene is TRBJ1-2, the V gene TRBV6-2 or TRBV6-3; 9 nucleotides agree with TRBD1. Germline values: CDR1 MNHEY, CDR2 SVGEGT. CDR3 length equals 15 residues. The V segment lost 6 bases and the J segment 4 bases; nucleotides outside the gene matches: 9. CDR3 amino acids: CASSQRTGDVYGYTF. CDR3 nucleotides: TGTGCCAGCAGCCAGAGGACAGGGGATGTCTATGGCTACACCTTC.

This CDR3 reads CASSQRRQGTGSRYGYTF. In nucleotides, the CDR3 is TGTGCCAGCAGCCAACGGAGACAGGGCACGGGGTCGCGGTATGGCTACACCTTC. This sequence joins TRBV3-1 (or the pseudogene TRBV3-2) and TRBJ1-2, with 7 bases that match TRBD1. The V and J ends lost 2 bases and 5 bases, in that order; junction bases with no gene match: 17. Germline V gene lookup returns CDR1 LGHDT and CDR2 YNNKEL (reference sequence). CDR3 size: 18 residues.

J is TRBJ1-1 and V is TRBV28, with D unclear. This CDR3 is 13 amino acids long. Trimming removed 7 bases at V and 5 bases at J, with 14 bases between. In germline, CDR1 is MDHEN, CDR2 SYDVKM. CDR3 nucleotide sequence: TGTGCCAGCAAGGAGGGTCCCCGGACTGAAGCTTTCTTT. Translating it yields CASKEGPRTEAFF. Based on the CDR3 plus reference TRBV28 and TRBJ1-1, the full variable domain is DVKVTQSSRYLVKRTGEKVFLECVQDMDHENMFWYRQDPGLGLRLIYFSYDVKMKEKGDIPEGYSVSREKKERFSLILESASTNQTSMYLCASKEGPRTEAFFGQGTRLTVV.

This clone was observed a single time. The chain uses TRBV19 and TRBJ2-5; possibly TRBD1 for D (5 bases). Germline assignment: CDR1 LNHDA and CDR2 SQIVND (reference sequence). V was trimmed by 5 bases and J by 5 bases, leaving 21 bases between them. This CDR3 contains 16 residues. CDR3 amino acids: CASSPLTSRVTETQYF. Written as DNA, the CDR3 is TGTGCCAGTAGTCCCCTAACTTCCAGGGTAACGGAGACCCAGTACTTC.

This clone was recorded only once. The CDR3 loop reads CASALSRDTDTQYF. CDR3 nucleotides: TGTGCCTCCGCTTTAAGCCGCGACACAGATACGCAGTATTTT. The chain couples TRBV7-3 to TRBJ2-3, with D uncertain. The V end lost 11 bases, the J end lost 2 bases, and 17 bases lay between the germline ends. Per the germline V gene, CDR1 is SGHTA and CDR2 is FQGTGA. The CDR3 is 14 residues long.

The rearrangement joins TRBV4-1 to TRBJ1-2, with 8 nucleotides matching TRBD1. CDR3 size: 16 residues. The ends lost 0 bases at V and 5 bases at J; junction bases unmatched: 8. CDR1 MGHRA and CDR2 YSYEKL come from the germline V gene. The DNA for the CDR3 is TGCGCCAGCAGCCAAGATGAGGGGGACAGGCAGTATGGCTACACCTTC. The encoded protein is CASSQDEGDRQYGYTF.

The genes are TRBV2 and TRBJ1-2; D remains unclear. Trimming left V 4 bases short and J 4 bases short, with 13 bases between. CDR1 SNHLY and CDR2 FYNNEI come from the germline V gene. The CDR3 is 14 amino acids. This CDR3 is CASSGTEYLYGYTF. The CDR3 DNA is TGTGCCAGCAGTGGAACAGAGTATCTCTATGGCTACACCTTC.

The V and J genes are TRBV4-3 and TRBJ2-2; 7 bases line up with TRBD1. The CDR3 extends over 13 amino acids. Trimming at V came to 4 bases and at J to 5 bases, leaving 1 base not matched to a gene. Germline CDR1 is LGHNA and CDR2 is YSLEER. The CDR3 DNA is TGCGCCAGCAGCCGGACAGGAACCGGGGAGCTGTTTTTT. It translates to CASSRTGTGELFF.

This chain joins TRBV4-3 and TRBJ1-2; TRBD1 might be the D (5 bases). The CDR3 extends over 16 amino acids. Deletions cut 4 bases from V and 4 bases from J, with 19 bases between. The germline V gene has CDR1 LGHNA and CDR2 YSLEER. CDR3 sequence reads: CASSPRDGAGPYGYTF. CDR3 DNA: TGCGCCAGCAGCCCTAGGGACGGAGCCGGTCCCTATGGCTACACCTTC.

The V gene is TRBV23-1, the J gene TRBJ1-5; 8 nucleotides align to TRBD1. TRBV23-1 is assigned to the ORF class and has an uncertain function. This CDR3 comprises 15 residues. V was clipped by 2 bases and J by 8 bases; unmatched bases: 8. CDR3 in amino acids: CASSQSRQGYEPQHF. The CDR3 nucleotides are TGCGCCAGCAGTCAAAGTCGACAGGGGTACGAGCCCCAGCATTTT.

V usage is TRBV6-4 and J usage is TRBJ1-5; no reliable D call. This CDR3 contains 9 residues. Germline loops: CDR1 MRHNA, CDR2 SNTAGT. V shed 10 bases and J shed 5 bases, with 3 bases lying between them. CDR3 nucleotides: TGTGCCAAACATCAGCCCCAGCATTTT. This encodes CAKHQPQHF.

This chain joins TRBV4-1 and TRBJ1-1; 8 bases agree with TRBD1. Trimming cost V 8 bases and J 4 bases; bases outside gene matches: 9. CDR3 length equals 14 residues. CDR1 MGHRA and CDR2 YSYEKL come from the germline V gene. The CDR3 nucleotides read TGCGCCAGCGGATCCTCGGACAGGGCCACTGAAGCTTTCTTT. Amino acid sequence: CASGSSDRATEAFF.

The V call is TRBV19, the J call TRBJ1-5, with TRBD1 matching over 9 bases. This CDR3 region has 15 residues. V lost 5 bases, J lost 3 bases, and 5 bases stayed unmatched. Germline lookup yields CDR1 LNHDA and CDR2 SQIVND (reference sequence). CDR3 DNA: TGTGCCAGTAGTCCGGGACAGGGAATCAATCAGCCCCAGCATTTT. It translates to CASSPGQGINQPQHF.

A few counts support this clone. The gene calls are TRBV19 and TRBJ1-4, with unresolved D. The CDR3 covers 15 residues. V lost 3 bases, J lost 7 bases, and 15 bases lay in between. CDR1 and CDR2 (germline): LNHDA, SQIVND (reference sequence). CDR3 sequence (DNA): TGTGCCAGTAGTATGGGCCCACCTCGTAGTGAAAAACTGTTTTTT. It translates to CASSMGPPRSEKLFF.

The chain couples TRBV5-1 to TRBJ1-5, with a tentative D call TRBD1 (5 bases). CDR1 and CDR2 (germline): SGHRS, YFSETQ. The CDR3 loop spans 15 amino acids. Deletions cut 3 bases from V and 0 bases from J, with 10 bases between. CDR3 sequence reads: CASSWGPFSNQPQHF. The CDR3 nucleotides are TGCGCCAGCAGCTGGGGACCGTTTAGCAATCAGCCCCAGCATTTT.

V usage is TRBV15 and J usage is TRBJ1-6, with D uncertain. The germline CDR1 and CDR2 sequences are LNHNV and YYDKDF (reference sequence). The CDR3 extends over 14 amino acids. V lost 0 bases to trimming and J lost 6 bases, with 6 bases between them. DNA for the CDR3: TGTGCCACCAGCAGAGATCGGGCTAATTCACCCCTCCACTTT. This sequence encodes CATSRDRANSPLHF. Full variable domain (outside the CDR3, taken from reference TRBV15 and TRBJ1-6): DAMVIQNPRYQVTQFGKPVTLSCSQTLNHNVMYWYQQKSSQAPKLLFHYYDKDFNNEADTPDNFQSRRPNTSFCFLDIRSPGLGDTAMYLCATSRDRANSPLHFGNGTRLTVT.

V is TRBV15 and J is TRBJ2-3; 8 bases map to TRBD1. The trim removed 8 bases at V and 4 bases at J, leaving 5 bases unmatched. The germline CDR1 and CDR2 sequences are LNHNV and YYDKDF (reference sequence). This CDR3 comprises 13 residues. The CDR3 nucleotides read TGTGCCACCGAACAGGACAGGGCAGATACGCAGTATTTT. Residues: CATEQDRADTQYF.